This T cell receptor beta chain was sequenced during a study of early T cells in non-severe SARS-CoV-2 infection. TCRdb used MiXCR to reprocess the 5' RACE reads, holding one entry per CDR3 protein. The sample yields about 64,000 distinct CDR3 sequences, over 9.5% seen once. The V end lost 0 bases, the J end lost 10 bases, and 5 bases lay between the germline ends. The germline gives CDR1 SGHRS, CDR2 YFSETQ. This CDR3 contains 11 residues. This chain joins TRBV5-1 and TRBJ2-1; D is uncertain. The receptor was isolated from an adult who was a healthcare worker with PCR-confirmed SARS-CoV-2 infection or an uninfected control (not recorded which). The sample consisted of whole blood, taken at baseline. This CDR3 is CASSLGEEQFF. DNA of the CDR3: TGCGCCAGCAGCTTGGGAGAGGAGCAGTTCTTC.